The 29 T cell receptor beta chains below come from one sample, sequenced in a study of shared clonotypes between healthy human individuals. Clones were sequenced by immunoSEQ multiplex PCR, and TCRdb holds only the in-frame ones, with some missing. The data contain about 1.5 million clones, 98% of them singletons. The sequenced sample consisted of naive CD4+ T cells sorted from blood. The sample's subset: CD45RA+ positively selected. All receptors derive from a young man in good health.

The chain combines TRBV5-1 with TRBJ1-1; no reliable D call. There are 15 residues in the CDR3. Germline lookup yields CDR1 SGHRS and CDR2 YFSETQ. V lost 0 bases, J lost 1 base, and 10 bases lay in between. Written as DNA, the CDR3 is TGCGCCAGCAGCTTGGTAGCAGGAAAGAACACTGAAGCTTTCTTT. Residues: CASSLVAGKNTEAFF.

The rearrangement uses TRBV12-5 and TRBJ1-2; a weak D match, TRBD1 (6 bases). CDR1 LGHNT and CDR2 FRNRAP come from the germline V gene. V was trimmed by 3 bases and J by 9 bases, leaving 23 bases between them. The CDR3 length is 16 residues. The CDR3 bases are TGTGCTAGTGGTTTTACTGTTGACAGGCTAAGTTCAAGCTACACCTTC. Encoded protein: CASGFTVDRLSSSYTF.

The gene calls are TRBV19 and TRBJ1-5; weak D call: TRBD1 (5 bases). CDR3 length: 17 amino acids. Germline-derived CDR1 and CDR2 are LNHDA and SQIVND (reference sequence). Trimming left V 3 bases short and J 7 bases short, with 22 bases between. The CDR3 nucleotides are TGTGCCAGTAGTATCTGGCAGGGAGAGGCTAGTAGACAGCCCCAGCATTTT. Protein product: CASSIWQGEASRQPQHF.

There are a few counts of this clone. Other nucleotide sequences from this sample produce the same CDR3. The CDR3 reads CASSFTDTQYF. CDR3 nucleotide sequence: TGTGCCAGCAGTTTCACAGATACGCAGTATTTT. The V and J genes are TRBV2 and TRBJ2-3, with D hard to call. The CDR3 contains 11 residues. Trimming left V 5 bases short and J 2 bases short, with 2 bases between. CDR1 is SNHLY and CDR2 is FYNNEI in the germline V gene.

Regarding this clone: This sample includes further DNA sequences coding for the same CDR3. This chain links TRBV28 with TRBJ2-7; 7 bases fit TRBD2. V shed 3 bases, J shed 3 bases, and the junction held 2 bases outside the gene matches. Germline V gives CDR1 MDHEN, CDR2 SYDVKM. The CDR3 is made up of 13 amino acids. CDR3: CASSFTGGYEQYF. The CDR3 DNA follows: TGTGCCAGCAGTTTCACGGGGGGCTACGAGCAGTACTTC. Full variable domain (outside the CDR3, taken from reference TRBV28 and TRBJ2-7): DVKVTQSSRYLVKRTGEKVFLECVQDMDHENMFWYRQDPGLGLRLIYFSYDVKMKEKGDIPEGYSVSREKKERFSLILESASTNQTSMYLCASSFTGGYEQYFGPGTRLTVT.

This sequence joins TRBV28 and TRBJ2-1; TRBD2 matches at 10 bases. Germline lookup yields CDR1 MDHEN and CDR2 SYDVKM. With 4 bases clipped from V and 5 bases from J, the junction kept 5 bases outside the gene matches. The CDR3 covers 15 residues. Here the CDR3 DNA reads TGTGCCAGCAGTTCCCCTGGGACTAGCGACAATGAGCAGTTCTTC. It is translated as CASSSPGTSDNEQFF.

The CDR3 here is CASRDRSNNQPQHF. The CDR3 nucleotides read TGTGCCAGCAGGGACAGGAGCAACAATCAGCCCCAGCATTTT. The chain joins TRBV2 to TRBJ1-5; 7 positions match TRBD1. Germline V lookup: CDR1 SNHLY, CDR2 FYNNEI. The CDR3 consists of 14 residues. With 6 bases clipped from V and 3 bases from J, the junction kept 5 bases outside the gene matches.

As regards this clone: Other DNA variants within this sample encode the same CDR3. The chain uses TRBV9 and TRBJ2-3, with TRBD2 identical over 10 bases. The V segment lost 1 base and the J segment 1 base; nucleotides outside the gene matches: 0. CDR3 length: 15 residues. Germline CDR1 is SGDLS and CDR2 is YYNGEE. CDR3 sequence (DNA): TGTGCCAGCAGCGTACTAGCGGGAGGCACAGATACGCAGTATTTT. This gives the protein CASSVLAGGTDTQYF.

CDR3 DNA: TGTGCCAGCAGACGAGGACAGTACCAAGAGACCCAGTACTTC. It translates to CASRRGQYQETQYF. The rearrangement uses TRBV27 and TRBJ2-5; weak D call: TRBD1 (6 bases). The CDR3 has 14 amino acids. CDR1 and CDR2 (germline): MNHEY, SMNVEV (reference sequence). The V end was cut by 6 bases, the J end by 0 bases, with 11 bases between.

The chain joins TRBV30 to TRBJ2-1, with D possibly being TRBD2 (7 bases). Germline V gene lookup returns CDR1 GTSNPN and CDR2 SVGIG (reference sequence). This CDR3 is built from 15 residues. The V end lost 4 bases, the J end lost 3 bases, and 16 bases lay between the germline ends. Here the CDR3 reads CAWTGAASGYNEQFF. The CDR3 region has the DNA TGTGCCTGGACAGGGGCGGCTAGCGGCTACAATGAGCAGTTCTTC.

Only one count was recorded for this clone. The V call is TRBV7-9, the J call TRBJ1-5; D unclear. With 3 bases removed from V and 5 bases from J, the gap between germline ends came to 11 bases. The CDR3 spans 14 residues. Germline CDR1 and CDR2: SEHNR and FQNEAQ (reference sequence). CDR3 in amino acids: CASSFSGRHQPQHF. CDR3 bases: TGTGCCAGCAGCTTTTCCGGGAGGCATCAGCCCCAGCATTTT.

The CDR3 DNA reads TGCGCCAGCAGCTTGGGAACTAGCGACGGCACAGATACGCAGTATTTT. Protein: CASSLGTSDGTDTQYF. This rearrangement joins TRBV5-1 to TRBJ2-3, with 7 bases identical to TRBD2. Germline loops: CDR1 SGHRS, CDR2 YFSETQ. V dropped 0 bases and J dropped 1; count of bases not matched to a gene: 5. The CDR3 runs 16 residues.

The V and J genes are TRBV2 and TRBJ2-1; 13 bases agree with TRBD2. CDR1 is SNHLY, CDR2 FYNNEI, per germline. The CDR3 is 15 residues long. V was clipped by 6 bases and J by 8 bases; unmatched bases: 7. In DNA, the CDR3 is TGTGCCAGCAGCGCACTAGCGGGAGGGGGCGATGAGCAGTTCTTC. As protein: CASSALAGGGDEQFF.

The chain recombines TRBV27 with TRBJ2-7, with 12 bases matching TRBD1. V was pared by 5 bases and J by 6 bases, with 5 bases of the junction left unmatched. This CDR3 has 14 residues. Per germline, CDR1 MNHEY and CDR2 SMNVEV (reference sequence). CDR3 DNA sequence: TGTGCCAGCAGTGTCCGGGACAGGGGGCTCGAGCAGTACTTC. Protein product: CASSVRDRGLEQYF.

V is TRBV5-1 and J is TRBJ2-3; 14 bases are a match to TRBD2. This CDR3 region has 16 residues. Germline CDR1 is SGHRS and CDR2 is YFSETQ. V shed 4 bases, J shed 5 bases, and the junction held 6 bases outside the gene matches. CDR3 sequence reads: CASSRGTSGREDTQYF. DNA for the CDR3: TGCGCCAGCAGCAGAGGGACTAGCGGGAGAGAAGATACGCAGTATTTT.

This rearrangement joins TRBV2 to TRBJ1-1; unclear D gene. V was pared by 10 bases and J by 0 bases, with 6 bases between. From germline, CDR1 is SNHLY and CDR2 FYNNEI. The CDR3 is made up of 11 amino acids. The CDR3 bases are TGTGCCACCCTGATGAACACTGAAGCTTTCTTT. This sequence encodes CATLMNTEAFF.

This clone was seen just once. The genes are TRBV28 and TRBJ2-7, with a possible D match to TRBD2 (6 bases). Germline CDR1 reads MDHEN; CDR2 reads SYDVKM. The CDR3 is 14 residues long. With 4 bases removed from V and 2 bases from J, the gap between germline ends came to 12 bases. This CDR3 reads CASSSRGLAYEQYF. CDR3 DNA sequence: TGTGCCAGCAGTTCACGGGGACTCGCCTACGAGCAGTACTTC. The full variable domain, in which reference TRBV28 and TRBJ2-7 provide the parts outside the CDR3, is DVKVTQSSRYLVKRTGEKVFLECVQDMDHENMFWYRQDPGLGLRLIYFSYDVKMKEKGDIPEGYSVSREKKERFSLILESASTNQTSMYLCASSSRGLAYEQYFGPGTRLTVT.

The rearrangement joins TRBV28 to TRBJ1-1; no clear D. Germline V gene sequence: CDR1 MDHEN, CDR2 SYDVKM. The CDR3 is 11 residues long. Trimming pared 2 bases from V and 9 bases from J, leaving 7 bases between. In DNA form, the CDR3 reads TGTGCCAGCAGTTTAGGCCCCCAAGCTTTCTTT. Encoded protein: CASSLGPQAFF.

CDR3 in amino acids: CASRQQGSGANVLTF. The CDR3 coding sequence is TGTGCCAGCAGGCAACAGGGATCTGGGGCCAACGTCCTGACTTTC. The chain employs TRBV6-5 and TRBJ2-6, with D possibly matching TRBD1 (6 bases). Germline loops: CDR1 MNHEY, CDR2 SVGAGI. V was clipped by 6 bases and J by 1 base, with 10 bases between them. The CDR3 runs to 15 residues.

The chain recombines TRBV11-2 with TRBJ2-1, with D hard to call. The V end was cut by 0 bases, the J end by 0 bases, with 15 bases between. The germline V gene encodes CDR1 SGHAT and CDR2 FQNNGV. This CDR3 has 18 amino acids. CDR3 sequence reads: CASSLDLSGLGSYNEQFF. CDR3 DNA: TGTGCCAGCAGCTTAGATCTTTCCGGCCTTGGCTCCTACAATGAGCAGTTCTTC.

The rearrangement uses TRBV4-3 and TRBJ2-1; TRBD1 matches at 8 bases. The CDR3 consists of 13 residues. V shed 6 bases and J 8 bases; nucleotides not matched to a gene: 6. Germline V gene data show CDR1 as LGHNA and CDR2 as YSLEER. The CDR3 spells CASSPDREDEQFF. The CDR3 DNA sequence: TGCGCCAGCAGTCCGGACAGGGAGGATGAGCAGTTCTTC.

The chain couples TRBV9 to TRBJ2-2, with D tentatively TRBD1 (5 bases). V lost 0 bases, J lost 1 base, and 10 bases lay in between. CDR1 is SGDLS and CDR2 is YYNGEE in the germline V gene. This CDR3 contains 16 residues. For the CDR3, the DNA is TGTGCCAGCAGCGTAGTACAGGCAGGGAACACCGGGGAGCTGTTTTTT. This translates into CASSVVQAGNTGELFF.

This chain links TRBV9 with TRBJ2-5; D is possibly TRBD2 (5 bases). CDR3 length equals 16 residues. The germline CDR1 and CDR2 sequences are SGDLS and YYNGEE. V lost 3 bases and J lost 5, with 20 bases in between. CDR3 nucleotide sequence: TGTGCCAGCAGCGCCCTTGGGAGTTATTACGGGGAGACCCAGTACTTC. Protein product: CASSALGSYYGETQYF.

This rearrangement joins TRBV5-1 to TRBJ1-1, with D tentatively TRBD1 (5 bases). Deletions cut 3 bases from V and 4 bases from J, with 16 bases between. CDR1 and CDR2 (germline): SGHRS, YFSETQ. This CDR3 spans 15 amino acids. CDR3 DNA: TGCGCCAGCAGCTATATTAAGGACGGGGGCACTGAAGCTTTCTTT. Amino acid sequence: CASSYIKDGGTEAFF.

This clone was picked up one time. The chain is built from TRBV7-2 and TRBJ1-1; 7 bases match TRBD1. The CDR3 totals 15 residues. After removal of 5 bases from V and 0 bases from J, the junction contained 6 bases not matched to a gene. Per the germline V gene, CDR1 is SGHTA and CDR2 is FQGNSA. The CDR3 sequence is CASSPRQGMNTEAFF. CDR3 coding DNA: TGTGCCAGCAGCCCTCGACAGGGAATGAACACTGAAGCTTTCTTT.

The chain has TRBV5-4 and TRBJ2-1; 10 bases map to TRBD1. The V gene end was trimmed by 3 bases and the J gene end by 4 bases; junction bases not matched to a gene: 7. Germline V gives CDR1 SGHNT, CDR2 YYREEE (reference sequence). This CDR3 has 16 residues. CDR3 region: CASSSQDRGDYNEQFF. Written as DNA, the CDR3 is TGTGCCAGCAGCTCTCAGGACAGGGGGGATTACAATGAGCAGTTCTTC.

This chain links TRBV5-4 with TRBJ1-1; D is perhaps TRBD1 (6 bases). CDR3 length: 16 residues. Trimming took off 4 bases at V and 1 base at J, with 17 bases between the two ends. Germline V gives CDR1 SGHNT, CDR2 YYREEE (reference sequence). CDR3 in DNA: TGTGCCAGCAGCAAAGGAGGAGGGACATCGAACACTGAAGCTTTCTTT. Translated, it gives CASSKGGGTSNTEAFF. The whole variable domain, remainder taken from reference TRBV5-4 and TRBJ1-1, is ETGVTQSPTHLIKTRGQQVTLRCSSQSGHNTVSWYQQALGQGPQFIFQYYREEENGRGNFPPRFSGLQFPNYSSELNVNALELDDSALYLCASSKGGGTSNTEAFFGQGTRLTVV.

Remarks on this clone: The identical CDR3 is also encoded by other nucleotide sequences in the sample. The V call is TRBV10-3, the J call TRBJ1-5; unclear D gene. Trimming took off 0 bases at V and 7 bases at J, with 4 bases between the two ends. This CDR3 has 12 residues. CDR1 ENHRY and CDR2 SYGVKD come from the germline V gene. This chain's CDR3 is CAISESGQPQHF. DNA for the CDR3: TGTGCCATCAGTGAGTCTGGGCAGCCCCAGCATTTT.

With respect to this clone: In the same sample, other DNA sequences code for this CDR3. The chain couples TRBV19 to TRBJ1-5; a possible D gene is TRBD1 (5 bases). Trimming stripped 3 bases from V and 4 bases from J, with 10 bases between. The CDR3 runs 14 residues. Germline CDR1 LNHDA, CDR2 SQIVND (reference sequence). This CDR3 reads CASSISGGNQPQHF. The CDR3 nucleotides are TGTGCCAGTAGTATCTCGGGGGGAAATCAGCCCCAGCATTTT.